What follows are 25 T cell receptor beta chains derived from one specimen sequenced in a study of blood T cell repertoires in COVID-19. Repertoires were generated with immunoSEQ multiplex PCR, while TCRdb's copy carries only in-frame clones and drops some. The repertoire has around 190,000 clones, about nine tenths of them found once; the top ten carry 9%. Sequenced sample: PBMCs or T cells enriched from blood (not recorded which). The receptors were gathered from a woman aged 18-29 years who had recovered from COVID-19.

The CDR3 spells CASGGHSNQPQHF. In DNA, the CDR3 is TGTGCCAGTGGTGGGCACAGCAATCAGCCCCAGCATTTT. V is TRBV28 and J is TRBJ1-5, with D uncertain. Germline lookup yields CDR1 MDHEN and CDR2 SYDVKM. Trimming stripped 9 bases from V and 1 base from J, with 10 bases between. This CDR3 is 13 amino acids long.

The rearrangement uses TRBV12-3 or TRBV12-4 and TRBJ1-1; TRBD1 might be the D (5 bases). Trimming cost V 6 bases and J 1 base, with 9 bases left between them. The CDR3 has 13 amino acids. CDR3 in amino acids: CASSLQGNTEAFF. The CDR3 bases are TGTGCCAGCAGCCTTCAGGGGAACACTGAAGCTTTCTTT.

The chain couples TRBV5-1 to TRBJ1-2; 9 bases map to TRBD1. The V gene's germline CDR1 is SGHRS and CDR2 YFSETQ. This CDR3 spans 15 amino acids. J was trimmed by 8 bases and V by 3 bases; bases with no gene match: 11. Here the CDR3 reads CASSYLQGAVDGYTF. CDR3 nucleotide sequence: TGCGCCAGCAGCTATTTACAGGGGGCGGTTGACGGCTACACCTTC.

The V call is TRBV29-1, the J call TRBJ1-2; D possibly corresponds to TRBD1 (6 bases). Trimming pared 3 bases from V and 6 bases from J, leaving 14 bases between. This CDR3 contains 13 residues. Germline CDR1 and CDR2: SQVTM and ANQGSEA. Here the CDR3 DNA reads TGCAGCGTTGAGGGGGTCAGGGGTGATGGCTACACCTTC. It specifies CSVEGVRGDGYTF.

The rearrangement links TRBV6-5 to TRBJ2-2; 8 nucleotides line up with TRBD1. The germline gives CDR1 MNHEY, CDR2 SVGAGI. The V gene end was trimmed by 0 bases and the J gene end by 9 bases; junction bases not matched to a gene: 6. CDR3 length equals 15 residues. The DNA for the CDR3 is TGTGCCAGCAGTTACTCGATGGGACAGGACAGGGAGCTGTTTTTT. As protein: CASSYSMGQDRELFF.

The table lists this clone with a few counts. This chain links TRBV5-4 with TRBJ1-2; 10 bases align to TRBD1. V lost 5 bases to trimming and J lost 3 bases; unmatched junction nucleotides: 4. The CDR3 runs to 14 residues. CDR1 SGHNT and CDR2 YYREEE come from the germline V gene (reference sequence). Written as DNA, the CDR3 is TGTGCCAGCAGACGGACAGGGGGGGACTATGGCTACACCTTC. Translation: CASRRTGGDYGYTF.

The genes are TRBV7-2 and TRBJ1-2, with a possible D match to TRBD1 (5 bases). Germline-derived CDR1 and CDR2 are SGHTA and FQGNSA. The CDR3 loop spans 14 amino acids. Trimming stripped 5 bases from V and 6 bases from J, with 16 bases between. The CDR3 region has the DNA TGTGCCAGCAGCACGACCGGAGGGGAACATGGCTACACCTTC. Protein product: CASSTTGGEHGYTF.

The rearrangement joins TRBV7-9 to TRBJ1-2; no clear D gene. V was trimmed by 3 bases and J by 8 bases, leaving 16 bases between them. The CDR3 runs to 14 residues. The germline gives CDR1 SEHNR, CDR2 FQNEAQ (reference sequence). This chain's CDR3 is CASSFREREQGYTF. The DNA of the CDR3 is TGTGCCAGCAGCTTCCGTGAAAGGGAGCAGGGCTACACCTTC.

The CDR3 DNA reads as TGTGCAAGTCGCCCGAAAACACTGAACACTGAAGCTTTCTTT. This codes for CASRPKTLNTEAFF. The chain combines TRBV12-2 with TRBJ1-1; the table's D call of TRBD1 was not tested on the DNA. TRBV12-2 is recorded as a pseudogene. CDR3 length: 14 amino acids.

This chain uses TRBV3-1 (or the pseudogene TRBV3-2) with TRBJ1-2; a possible D gene is TRBD1 (5 bases). Germline V CDR1 and CDR2: LGHDT, YNNKEL (reference sequence). The CDR3 runs to 15 residues. V lost 0 bases, J lost 8 bases, and 16 bases lay in between. In DNA, the CDR3 is TGTGCCAGCAGCCAAGATCAAGGGTTGGGGCGGGGCTACACCTTC. Its protein product is CASSQDQGLGRGYTF.

This clone was seen a handful of times. The chain has TRBV19 and TRBJ2-7, with TRBD1 identical over 10 bases. CDR1 is LNHDA, CDR2 SQIVND, per germline (reference sequence). The CDR3 totals 14 residues. V shed 5 bases and J 2 bases; nucleotides not matched to a gene: 3. The CDR3 region is CASSSGTGAYEQYF. Here the CDR3 DNA reads TGTGCCAGTAGTTCCGGGACAGGGGCCTACGAGCAGTACTTC.

With respect to this clone: This CDR3 is also generated by other DNA sequences in the sample. V is TRBV10-1 and J is TRBJ1-6, with TRBD1 identical over 10 bases. Germline V CDR1 and CDR2: WNHNN, SYGVQD (reference sequence). The CDR3 extends over 13 amino acids. With V trimmed by 6 bases and J by 8 bases, 1 base remained unmatched. CDR3 sequence reads: CASRGTGDSPLHF. CDR3 nucleotides: TGCGCCAGCAGGGGGACAGGGGATTCACCCCTCCACTTT.

The J gene is TRBJ1-1, the V gene TRBV7-8, with D uncertain. The CDR3 is made up of 13 amino acids. V dropped 8 bases and J dropped 1 base, with 11 bases sitting between them. Germline V CDR1 and CDR2: SGHVS, FQNEAQ. CDR3 bases: TGTGCCAGCTGCTCCTCGAGGAACACTGAAGCTTTCTTT. Its protein is CASCSSRNTEAFF. Full variable domain (rest looked up from reference TRBV7-8 and TRBJ1-1): GAGVSQSPRYKVAKRGQDVALRCDPISGHVSLFWYQQALGQGPEFLTYFQNEAQLDKSGLPSDRFFAERPEGSVSTLKIQRTQQEDSAVYLCASCSSRNTEAFFGQGTRLTVV.

This clone was detected only a few times. The chain combines TRBV6-2 or TRBV6-3 with TRBJ2-5; 13 bases are a match to TRBD2. The germline gives CDR1 MNHEY, CDR2 SVGEGT. The CDR3 spans 15 residues. J lost 5 bases, V lost 0 bases, and 0 bases had no gene match. The CDR3: CASSYSTSGGETQYF. CDR3 nucleotide sequence: TGTGCCAGCAGTTACTCGACTAGCGGGGGGGAGACCCAGTACTTC.

The genes are TRBV7-6 and TRBJ2-3; TRBD2 aligns across 8 bases. Germline trimming cut 5 bases from V and 2 bases from J; bases unmatched to any gene: 15. Germline CDR1 and CDR2: SGHVS and FNYEAQ. This CDR3 has 18 residues. CDR3 bases: TGTGCCAGCAGCACAGACCTTCGGGGGGGTAGTATCACAGATACGCAGTATTTT. Protein sequence: CASSTDLRGGSITDTQYF.

The chain has TRBV25-1 and TRBJ2-5; D unresolved. The CDR3 contains 13 residues. CDR1 and CDR2 from the germline V gene are MGHDK and SYGVNS. Trimming took 3 bases from V and 1 from J, leaving 6 bases between them. The chain's CDR3 is CASSDTVQETQYF. As DNA, the CDR3 is TGTGCCAGCAGTGATACAGTCCAAGAGACCCAGTACTTC.

The chain carries TRBV28 and TRBJ2-1; TRBD2 matches at 8 bases. V lost 3 bases to trimming and J lost 6 bases; unmatched junction nucleotides: 10. This CDR3 region has 16 residues. The germline CDR1 and CDR2 sequences are MDHEN and SYDVKM. The CDR3 sequence: CASSFTAHRGGNEQFF. The CDR3 DNA follows: TGTGCCAGCAGTTTTACCGCTCACCGGGGGGGCAATGAGCAGTTCTTC.

V is TRBV18 and J is TRBJ1-3, with no clear D. The germline V gene has CDR1 KGHSH and CDR2 LQKENI. This CDR3 has 16 amino acids. Trimming shortened V by 3 bases and J by 1 base, and 13 bases separated the two germline ends. CDR3 protein: CASSPRDTSSGNTIYF. CDR3 DNA: TGTGCCAGCTCACCCCGGGATACGAGTTCTGGAAACACCATATATTTT.

The V gene is TRBV11-2, the J gene TRBJ2-7; D is ambiguous. V gave up 6 bases and J gave up 3 bases, with 9 bases separating them. This CDR3 contains 12 residues. CDR1 is SGHAT and CDR2 is FQNNGV in the germline V gene. CDR3 residues: CASSGSNYEQYF. CDR3 sequence (DNA): TGTGCCAGCAGTGGCTCAAACTACGAGCAGTACTTC. Based on the CDR3 plus reference TRBV11-2 and TRBJ2-7, the full variable domain is EAGVAQSPRYKIIEKRQSVAFWCNPISGHATLYWYQQILGQGPKLLIQFQNNGVVDDSQLPKDRFSAERLKGVDSTLKIQPAKLEDSAVYLCASSGSNYEQYFGPGTRLTVT.

The table lists this clone with a count of one. The rearrangement joins TRBV10-3 to TRBJ1-1, with D possibly TRBD1 on 6 matching bases. Germline CDR1 and CDR2: ENHRY and SYGVKD. Deletions cut 7 bases from V and 0 bases from J, with 12 bases between. The CDR3 loop spans 14 amino acids. CDR3 bases: TGTGCCATCACTGACAGGTCCATGAACACTGAAGCTTTCTTT. This encodes CAITDRSMNTEAFF.

The chain couples TRBV12-3 or TRBV12-4 to TRBJ2-7; a weak D match, TRBD2 (6 bases). Trimming removed 6 bases at V and 3 bases at J, with 12 bases between. This CDR3 contains 13 residues. As DNA, the CDR3 is TGTGCCAGCAGCAGTGGGGGGAACTACGAGCAGTACTTC. Amino acids: CASSSGGNYEQYF.

V and J are TRBV14 and TRBJ2-2; D gene uncertain. The CDR3 runs to 18 residues. Germline V gene sequence: CDR1 SGHDN, CDR2 FVKESK. Trimming removed 0 bases from V and 2 bases from J, with 16 bases in between. This chain's CDR3 is CASSQDRRRGTNTGELFF. CDR3 coding DNA: TGTGCCAGCAGCCAAGATCGACGACGCGGAACAAACACCGGGGAGCTGTTTTTT. Using reference TRBV14 and TRBJ2-2 for the parts outside the CDR3, the full variable domain is EAGVTQFPSHSVIEKGQTVTLRCDPISGHDNLYWYRRVMGKEIKFLLHFVKESKQDESGMPNNRFLAERTGGTYSTLKVQPAELEDSGVYFCASSQDRRRGTNTGELFFGEGSRLTVL.

The CDR3 DNA follows: TGCAGCGTTGTCTCGGGGGACCCAAATCAGCCCCAGCATTTT. This gives the protein CSVVSGDPNQPQHF. V usage is TRBV29-1 and J usage is TRBJ1-5; D may be TRBD1 (5 bases). V dropped 4 bases and J dropped 4 bases, with 14 bases sitting between them. This CDR3 is built from 14 residues. Germline V gene lookup returns CDR1 SQVTM and CDR2 ANQGSEA.

The chain uses TRBV27 and TRBJ1-5; maybe TRBD1 (5 bases). This CDR3 has 14 amino acids. Per germline, CDR1 MNHEY and CDR2 SMNVEV (reference sequence). V was trimmed by 3 bases and J by 6 bases, leaving 12 bases between them. CDR3: CASSLRGIGQPQHF. In nucleotides, the CDR3 is TGTGCCAGCAGTTTGCGGGGGATCGGTCAGCCCCAGCATTTT.

The V call is TRBV7-2, the J call TRBJ2-1; 8 bases are a match to TRBD2. CDR1 and CDR2 (germline): SGHTA, FQGNSA. This CDR3 comprises 18 residues. The ends lost 6 bases at V and 3 bases at J; junction bases unmatched: 16. The CDR3 sequence: CASSREGRASSYYNEQFF. Here the CDR3 DNA reads TGTGCCAGCAGTCGGGAGGGCAGGGCCTCCTCCTACTACAATGAGCAGTTCTTC. The complete variable domain, with remaining parts taken from reference TRBV7-2 and TRBJ2-1, reads GAGVSQSPSNKVTEKGKDVELRCDPISGHTALYWYRQSLGQGLEFLIYFQGNSAPDKSGLPSDRFSAERTGGSVSTLTIQRTQQEDSAVYLCASSREGRASSYYNEQFFGPGTRLTVL.